What follows is one T cell receptor (beta chain) and its context. The antigen is unknown. This sequence may be a read error, since a much larger clone differs from it by one base. This CDR3 has 15 amino acids. Trimming took off 6 bases at V and 1 base at J, with 15 bases between the two ends. Germline loops: CDR1 SNHLY, CDR2 FYNNEI. The sample is drawn from a study of T cells in Graves' hyperthyroidism and ophthalmopathy. Study conclusions and caveats: Separating ophthalmopathy from stable hyperthyroidism was achieved by a 13 V-J model. The blood repertoire included most of the expanded thyroid clonotypes above 0.001.

The TCR beta CDR3 regions underwent amplification using RNA transcripts as the source. TCR CDR3 underwent first-round RT-PCR with the HTBI primer set. MiXCR, run by TCRdb on the multiplex PCR reads, gives a single entry per CDR3 protein. The sample lists roughly 710,000 distinct CDR3 sequences, roughly a third occurring once. This receptor was identified in a woman between 40 and 50 years old with Graves' hyperthyroidism. V and J are TRBV2 and TRBJ1-1; TRBD1 is a possible D gene (5 bases). The sequenced sample consisted of blood. CDR3 coding DNA: TGTGCCAGCAGGCGATCCGGGGCAACGAACACTGAAGCTTTCTTT. Its translation is CASRRSGATNTEAFF.